These T cell receptor beta chains were read from a single sample in a study of blood T cell repertoires in COVID-19. This table comes from immunoSEQ multiplex PCR, and its TCRdb copy is limited to in-frame clones, with some not included. The table lists about 110,000 clones, 82% of them singletons. Sequenced input: peripheral blood. All receptors come from an older man with acute or convalescent COVID-19. Each CDR3 is given with its conserved first and last residue. Fields, in order: clone size, V gene, D gene, J gene, CDR3 DNA, CDR3 protein. A D gene is named only where the DNA matches it firmly. Clone sizes are given selectively: once, few, many, or a class where the clone is expanded.

size: .
V: TRBV5-6
D: .
J: TRBJ2-7
DNA: TGTGCCAGCGGGGCAGGGCCCTACGAGCAGTACTTC
CDR3: CASGAGPYEQYF

size: .
V: TRBV3-1/TRBV3-2
D: .
J: TRBJ1-2
DNA: TGTGCCAGCAGCCAAGAATCAGGGGCTGGCTACACCTTC
CDR3: CASSQESGAGYTF

size: .
V: TRBV6-2/TRBV6-3
D: TRBD2
J: TRBJ2-4
DNA: TGTGCCAGCAGTCAAAAACTAGCGGGAGTAAATGCGGGGGCCAAAAACATTCAGTACTTC
CDR3: CASSQKLAGVNAGAKNIQYF

size: .
V: TRBV4-1
D: TRBD1
J: TRBJ1-2
DNA: TGCGCCAGCAGCCAAGTATTTCGGGACAGGGAGGAAGGCTACACCTTC
CDR3: CASSQVFRDREEGYTF

size: few
V: TRBV5-5
D: TRBD2
J: TRBJ2-1
DNA: TGTGCCAGCAGCCCTGGACTAGCGGGAGGGATTGAGCAGTTCTTC
CDR3: CASSPGLAGGIEQFF

size: .
V: TRBV12-5
D: .
J: TRBJ2-1
DNA: TGTGCTAGTGGTTTGCACCGGGGCAATGAGCAGTTCTTC
CDR3: CASGLHRGNEQFF

size: .
V: TRBV19
D: TRBD1
J: TRBJ1-1
DNA: TGTGCCAGTAGTACTCCGGGACAGCCAGGGAACACTGAAGCTTTCTTT
CDR3: CASSTPGQPGNTEAFF

size: .
V: TRBV28
D: .
J: TRBJ1-2
DNA: TGTGCCAGCAGTTTGTCGGCAGTCAGGGGCTACACCTTC
CDR3: CASSLSAVRGYTF

size: .
V: TRBV10-3
D: .
J: TRBJ1-3
DNA: TGTGCCATCAGAGGGGGTGGAAACACCATATATTTT
CDR3: CAIRGGGNTIYF

size: .
V: TRBV7-3
D: TRBD1
J: TRBJ2-1
DNA: TGTGCCAGCAGCCTGAAAGGGGGCGCCGGGGTCAATGAGCAGTTCTTC
CDR3: CASSLKGGAGVNEQFF

size: .
V: TRBV2
D: .
J: TRBJ1-1
DNA: TGTGCCAGCAACTTCGGTGCAGGGGCCCTAACTGAAGCTTTCTTT
CDR3: CASNFGAGALTEAFF

size: .
V: TRBV7-2
D: TRBD2
J: TRBJ2-3
DNA: TGTGCCAGCAGCCGCGGCGGCGGGAGGGCGGCAGATACGCAGTATTTT
CDR3: CASSRGGGRAADTQYF

size: once
V: TRBV5-1
D: TRBD1
J: TRBJ1-2
DNA: TGCGCCAGCAGCCCGGACCCAGGGACAGACCGTAGCTACACCTTC
CDR3: CASSPDPGTDRSYTF

size: once
V: TRBV6-2/TRBV6-3
D: TRBD1
J: TRBJ1-5
DNA: TGTGCCAGCAACCCCCAGGGGGCAGGTCAGCCCCAGCATTTT
CDR3: CASNPQGAGQPQHF

size: .
V: TRBV5-1
D: .
J: TRBJ2-7
DNA: TGCGCCAGCAGTTGGGTAGGGGGTAATTTCGGGCAGTACTTC
CDR3: CASSWVGGNFGQYF

size: few
V: TRBV15
D: TRBD1
J: TRBJ1-3
DNA: TGTGCCACCAGCAGAGATCGACAGGGGACAGGAAACACCATATATTTT
CDR3: CATSRDRQGTGNTIYF

size: .
V: TRBV5-1
D: TRBD1
J: TRBJ1-2
DNA: TGCGCCAGCAGCCTGGACCGGGACAGCTCGGTATACACCTTC
CDR3: CASSLDRDSSVYTF

size: .
V: TRBV4-2
D: .
J: TRBJ2-7
DNA: TGTGCCAGCAGCCAAGGAGGGGGCGCGGGGATTTCCTACGAGCAGTACTTC
CDR3: CASSQGGGAGISYEQYF

size: once
V: TRBV5-6
D: .
J: TRBJ2-6
DNA: TGTGCCAGCAGCCAGGTCTCAGGGGCCAACGTCCTGACTTTC
CDR3: CASSQVSGANVLTF

size: once
V: TRBV6-4
D: TRBD1
J: TRBJ2-1
DNA: TGTGCCAGCAGTGAACAGGGACAGGGTTCCTACAATGAGCAGTTCTTC
CDR3: CASSEQGQGSYNEQFF

size: .
V: TRBV28
D: .
J: TRBJ1-6
DNA: TGTGCCAGCAGTGCTACAGGGAGGGATAATTCACCCCTCCACTTT
CDR3: CASSATGRDNSPLHF

size: few
V: TRBV7-9
D: .
J: TRBJ1-3
DNA: TGTGCCAGCAGCCACAACTCTGGAAACACCATATATTTT
CDR3: CASSHNSGNTIYF

size: .
V: TRBV5-1
D: TRBD2
J: TRBJ2-3
DNA: TGCGCCAGCAGCTTGGGGACTAGCGGGAGTGCAGATACGCAGTATTTT
CDR3: CASSLGTSGSADTQYF

size: .
V: TRBV21-1
D: .
J: TRBJ1-6
DNA: TGTGCCAGCAGCAAAGCGCTTTTGCGATCAAATAATTCACCCCTCCACTTT
CDR3: CASSKALLRSNNSPLHF

size: .
V: TRBV15
D: TRBD1
J: TRBJ2-2
DNA: TGTGCCACCAGCAGAGTGAGGGGACAGGGGGCCGTCGGGGAGCTGTTTTTT
CDR3: CATSRVRGQGAVGELFF

size: .
V: TRBV9
D: TRBD2
J: TRBJ2-2
DNA: TGTGCCAGCAGCGTTACTAGCGGGGGAACCACCGGGGAGCTGTTTTTT
CDR3: CASSVTSGGTTGELFF

size: few
V: TRBV6-1
D: .
J: TRBJ1-2
DNA: TGTGCCAGCAGTGAAGGAGGACAGCTCTATGGCTACACCTTC
CDR3: CASSEGGQLYGYTF

size: .
V: TRBV5-1
D: .
J: TRBJ1-5
DNA: TGCGCCAGCAGCTTGGAAGGGGCAGGTGATCAGCCCCAGCATTTT
CDR3: CASSLEGAGDQPQHF

size: .
V: TRBV6-5
D: .
J: TRBJ2-7
DNA: TGTGCCAGCTGCCCTAGAGAAGGCTCCTACGAGCAGTACTTC
CDR3: CASCPREGSYEQYF

size: .
V: TRBV29-1
D: TRBD1
J: TRBJ2-3
DNA: TGCAGCGTCGGTGGACAGGGGGCCCTAGATACGCAGTATTTT
CDR3: CSVGGQGALDTQYF

size: .
V: TRBV5-6
D: .
J: TRBJ2-3
DNA: TGTGCCAGCAGCTTAGAGGGGGCAGATACGCAGTATTTT
CDR3: CASSLEGADTQYF

size: .
V: TRBV30
D: TRBD1
J: TRBJ1-1
DNA: TGTGCCGGACGGGGACAGGGGATATGGGGGAACACTGAAGCTTTCTTT
CDR3: CAGRGQGIWGNTEAFF

size: .
V: TRBV28
D: .
J: TRBJ2-4
DNA: TGTGCCATTACGGACAGATCCAAAAACATTCAGTACTTC
CDR3: CAITDRSKNIQYF

size: .
V: TRBV18
D: .
J: TRBJ2-3
DNA: TGTGCCAGCTCACTATTGTTCCCAGATACGCAGTATTTT
CDR3: CASSLLFPDTQYF

size: .
V: TRBV5-1
D: .
J: TRBJ2-3
DNA: TGCGCCAGCAGCATTCCGACAGGTTCGAGCACAGATACGCAGTATTTT
CDR3: CASSIPTGSSTDTQYF

size: .
V: TRBV11-2
D: TRBD1
J: TRBJ1-3
DNA: TGTGCCAGCAGCTTAGGGGACAGCCGAGGAAACACCATATATTTT
CDR3: CASSLGDSRGNTIYF

size: .
V: TRBV13
D: .
J: TRBJ2-2
DNA: TGTGCCAGCAGCACGGGACTTTTCACCGGGGAGTTGTTTTTT
CDR3: CASSTGLFTGELFF

size: .
V: TRBV7-2
D: .
J: TRBJ1-4
DNA: TGTGCCAGCAGCTTAGGCAGGCTTAATGAAAAACTGTTTTTT
CDR3: CASSLGRLNEKLFF

size: once
V: TRBV6-7
D: TRBD2
J: TRBJ2-5
DNA: TGTGCCAGCAGCCGCGGACTAGCGGGAGGGGGGGACGGGACCCAGTACTTC
CDR3: CASSRGLAGGGDGTQYF

size: once
V: TRBV9
D: TRBD1
J: TRBJ2-2
DNA: TGTGCCAGCAGGACAGGGGGCGACACCGGGGAGCTGTTTTTT
CDR3: CASRTGGDTGELFF

size: once
V: TRBV5-1
D: TRBD1
J: TRBJ1-1
DNA: TGCGCCAGCAGCCCAACGGGACAGTTTAACACTGAAGCTTTCTTT
CDR3: CASSPTGQFNTEAFF

size: .
V: TRBV10-3
D: TRBD1
J: TRBJ2-1
DNA: TGTGCCATCAGCGGACAGGCCGCGAAGGACAATGAGCAGTTCTTC
CDR3: CAISGQAAKDNEQFF

size: .
V: TRBV20-1
D: TRBD2
J: TRBJ2-3
DNA: TGCAGTGCTAGTTTTCTAGCGGGGGCGACTACAGATACGCAGTATTTT
CDR3: CSASFLAGATTDTQYF

size: .
V: TRBV28
D: .
J: TRBJ1-1
DNA: TGTGCCAGCAGTGCGGGGACGTCTGAAGCTTTCTTT
CDR3: CASSAGTSEAFF

size: once
V: TRBV7-3
D: TRBD1
J: TRBJ1-2
DNA: TGTGCCAGCAGCTCGGGACAGGGATATGGCTACACCTTC
CDR3: CASSSGQGYGYTF

size: .
V: TRBV5-1
D: .
J: TRBJ1-5
DNA: TGCGCCAGCAGCTTGGCACCAGGGGCCGGACAGCCCCAGCATTTT
CDR3: CASSLAPGAGQPQHF

size: .
V: TRBV18
D: TRBD1
J: TRBJ1-2
DNA: TGTGCCAGCTCACAGAACTCCTTGGGACAGGGAGGCTACACCTTC
CDR3: CASSQNSLGQGGYTF

size: .
V: TRBV19
D: .
J: TRBJ1-5
DNA: TGTGCCAGTAGTAAATGGGGGGGTGATGGGAATCAGCCCCAGCATTTT
CDR3: CASSKWGGDGNQPQHF

size: .
V: TRBV12-3/TRBV12-4
D: .
J: TRBJ1-5
DNA: TGTGCCAGCAGTTTGGGGCAGGATCAGCCCCAGCATTTT
CDR3: CASSLGQDQPQHF

size: .
V: TRBV9
D: .
J: TRBJ1-5
DNA: TGTGCCAGCAGCGTAAACGGACAGTTCAATCAGCCCCAGCATTTT
CDR3: CASSVNGQFNQPQHF

size: .
V: TRBV24-1
D: TRBD2
J: TRBJ2-1
DNA: TGTGCCACCAGTGATGGGACTAGCGGGGGGACCTACAATGAGCAGTTCTTC
CDR3: CATSDGTSGGTYNEQFF

size: many
V: TRBV24-1
D: TRBD1
J: TRBJ2-1
DNA: TGTGCCACCAGTGATTCTGGGACAGGGCGAACCAATGAGCAGTTCTTC
CDR3: CATSDSGTGRTNEQFF

size: .
V: TRBV30
D: TRBD1
J: TRBJ2-7
DNA: TGTGCCTGGAGATCACCGGGACAGGGGTTAACCTACGAGCAGTACTTC
CDR3: CAWRSPGQGLTYEQYF

size: .
V: TRBV29-1
D: TRBD1
J: TRBJ2-1
DNA: TGCAGCGTTGAGGACAGGGTTGTCAATGAGCAGTTCTTC
CDR3: CSVEDRVVNEQFF

size: .
V: TRBV11-2
D: .
J: TRBJ2-1
DNA: TGTGCCAGCACCTTTTGGCAAATCAATGAGCAGTTCTTC
CDR3: CASTFWQINEQFF

size: .
V: TRBV19
D: .
J: TRBJ2-6
DNA: TGTGCCAGTAGTATTAAACAGGGGGCCAACGTCCTGACTTTC
CDR3: CASSIKQGANVLTF

size: once
V: TRBV9
D: .
J: TRBJ2-5
DNA: TGTGCCAGCAGCCAAAGCGGATCAGAGACCCAGTACTTC
CDR3: CASSQSGSETQYF

size: .
V: TRBV24-1
D: .
J: TRBJ2-7
DNA: TGTGCCACCAGTGACCCCGCGGACAGGCAGTACTTC
CDR3: CATSDPADRQYF

size: .
V: TRBV28
D: TRBD1
J: TRBJ1-5
DNA: TGTGCCAGCCATGACAGGGACGCTCAGCCCCAGCATTTT
CDR3: CASHDRDAQPQHF